This T cell receptor (beta chain) derives from a study of shared clonotypes between healthy human individuals. Study-wide results and limits: Estimated clonotype richness was generally higher in naive than memory subsets.

A word on this clone: Its specificity is not known. This specimen includes other DNA sequences encoding the same CDR3.

The test was conducted at deep level. Investigators spread the genomic DNA of each subset evenly over several immunoSEQ plates. Sequencing used immunoSEQ multiplex PCR; TCRdb keeps in-frame clones, though not all of them. The sample records around 1.6 million clones, 98% being singletons. V was cut by 3 bases and J by 2 bases, with 6 bases left in between. This CDR3 has 13 residues. CDR1 KGHSH and CDR2 LQKENI come from the germline V gene. Splitting the CD4+ cells yielded a CD45RA+ naive subset and a CD45RA-negative memory subset. The chain links TRBV18 to TRBJ2-3; D remains ambiguous. This TCR was sampled from a man aged 25-45 years in good health. Material: naive CD4+ T cells sorted from blood. The subset: CD45RA+ positively selected. The CDR3 nucleotides are TGTGCCAGCTCACCTCCCCTCACAGATACGCAGTATTTT. Translation gives CASSPPLTDTQYF.